This record looks at one T cell receptor beta chain sequence and its context. CDR1 and CDR2 (germline): MNHNS, SASEGT. This CDR3 has 18 amino acids. J was trimmed by 7 bases and V by 1 base; bases with no gene match: 12. This sample was taken from a study of brain T cells in children with intractable seizures. Using immunoSEQ multiplex PCR, the repertoire was profiled, and TCRdb retains in-frame clones only, with some absent. The sample shows tens of thousands of clones, roughly 89% of them seen only once. The chain is built from TRBV6-1 and TRBJ1-4; 10 bases are shared with TRBD1. The receptor was derived from a girl aged 2-15 years with Rasmussen encephalitis and intractable seizures. The specimen comprised peripheral blood, sampled at surgery. The CDR3 loop reads CASSEGTGGYRVGEKLFF. Here the CDR3 DNA reads TGTGCCAGCAGTGAAGGGACAGGGGGTTACAGAGTCGGTGAAAAACTGTTTTTT.